These 7 T cell receptor beta chains originate from one sample sequenced in a study of blood T cell repertoires in COVID-19. Sequencing was performed with immunoSEQ multiplex PCR; in TCRdb, only in-frame clones are kept and a portion is missing. The table lists some 130,000 clones, around 81% of them singletons. The sequenced sample was peripheral blood. Receptors originate from a woman aged 60-75 years with active or convalescent COVID-19.

The genes are TRBV29-1 and TRBJ1-2, with D possibly matching TRBD1 (5 bases). V was clipped by 0 bases and J by 8 bases, with 13 bases between them. CDR1 SQVTM and CDR2 ANQGSEA come from the germline V gene. CDR3 length: 13 amino acids. The CDR3 reads CSVEDRGDGGYTF. The CDR3, as DNA: TGCAGCGTTGAAGATCGCGGGGACGGAGGCTACACCTTC.

The gene calls are TRBV19 and TRBJ1-5; possible D gene TRBD1, 6 bases. CDR3 length equals 15 residues. V gave up 0 bases and J gave up 2 bases, with 8 bases separating them. CDR1 is LNHDA, CDR2 SQIVND, per germline (reference sequence). This CDR3 is CASSIDRQGNQPQHF. CDR3 DNA sequence: TGTGCCAGTAGTATAGACCGACAGGGCAATCAGCCCCAGCATTTT. Full variable domain (remainder filled in from reference TRBV19 and TRBJ1-5): DGGITQSPKYLFRKEGQNVTLSCEQNLNHDAMYWYRQDPGQGLRLIYYSQIVNDFQKGDIAEGYSVSREKKESFPLTVTSAQKNPTAFYLCASSIDRQGNQPQHFGDGTRLSIL.

The J gene is TRBJ2-5, the V gene TRBV30; the D is unclear. The CDR3 contains 13 residues. Germline-derived CDR1 and CDR2 are GTSNPN and SVGIG (reference sequence). Trimming shortened V by 0 bases and J by 3 bases, and 8 bases separated the two germline ends. The CDR3 protein is CAWSVRQEETQYF. The CDR3 DNA is TGTGCCTGGAGTGTAAGGCAGGAAGAGACCCAGTACTTC. Complete variable domain (other parts from reference TRBV30 and TRBJ2-5): SQTIHQWPATLVQPVGSPLSLECTVEGTSNPNLYWYRQAAGRGLQLLFYSVGIGQISSEVPQNLSASRPQDRQFILSSKKLLLSDSGFYLCAWSVRQEETQYFGPGTRLLVL.

This clone was seen once. The chain joins TRBV7-2 to TRBJ2-5; 10 nucleotides line up with TRBD2. Trimming took 2 bases from V and 5 from J; bases not matched to a gene: 5. The CDR3 has 15 residues. Germline V gives CDR1 SGHTA, CDR2 FQGNSA. CDR3 sequence (DNA): TGTGCCAGCAGCTTACAGCGGGGGGGCCGTGAGACCCAGTACTTC. This encodes CASSLQRGGRETQYF.

The chain uses TRBV7-2 and TRBJ2-1, with D possibly TRBD2 on 5 matching bases. V lost 8 bases and J lost 2, with 16 bases in between. CDR3 length: 15 amino acids. The germline V gene encodes CDR1 SGHTA and CDR2 FQGNSA. The DNA for the CDR3 is TGTGCCAGCGTACTCTCCGGGGTCCCCTACAATGAGCAGTTCTTC. It specifies CASVLSGVPYNEQFF.

The V call is TRBV29-1, the J call TRBJ2-7, with D possibly being TRBD1 (5 bases). The CDR3 contains 12 residues. The germline V gene has CDR1 SQVTM and CDR2 ANQGSEA. Trimming stripped 4 bases from V and 5 bases from J, with 12 bases between. The CDR3 sequence: CSVGRAAHEQYF. The CDR3 DNA reads TGCAGCGTTGGCAGGGCGGCTCACGAGCAGTACTTC.

The rearrangement joins TRBV7-2 to TRBJ2-3; D is undetermined. The CDR3 has 12 residues. CDR1 SGHTA and CDR2 FQGNSA come from the germline V gene. Trimming took off 3 bases at V and 6 bases at J, with 7 bases between the two ends. CDR3: CASSFPPDTQYF. The DNA of the CDR3 is TGTGCCAGCAGCTTTCCCCCGGATACGCAGTATTTT. Full variable domain (outside the CDR3, taken from reference TRBV7-2 and TRBJ2-3): GAGVSQSPSNKVTEKGKDVELRCDPISGHTALYWYRQSLGQGLEFLIYFQGNSAPDKSGLPSDRFSAERTGGSVSTLTIQRTQQEDSAVYLCASSFPPDTQYFGPGTRLTVL.